The 17 T cell receptor beta chains below all came from one sample that was sequenced in a study of patients and donors after allogeneic stem cell transplantation. MiXCR was run by TCRdb on the RT-PCR reads, yielding one entry per CDR3 protein. The data show about 960,000 distinct CDR3 sequences, about 20% seen once. Sequencing was done on a sample of blood, either unsorted or a sorted T cell fraction (not recorded which). These receptors originate from a human donor who was either an allogeneic HSCT recipient or a stem cell or donor lymphocyte infusion donor (not recorded which). It is not recorded whose cells these are; they may come from a transplant donor.

This clonotype was observed a handful of times. Since a much larger clone is just one base distant, this may be a read error. The chain combines TRBV3-1 with TRBJ1-2, with 9 bases matching TRBD1. The germline CDR1 and CDR2 sequences are LGHDT and YNNKEL (reference sequence). The CDR3 has 13 amino acids. V gave up 4 bases and J gave up 6 bases; unmatched junction bases: 3. The CDR3 nucleotides read TGTGCCAGCAGCCTCTGGACAGGGGATGGCTACACCTTC. This gives the protein CASSLWTGDGYTF.

This clonotype occurred a few times. The rearrangement joins TRBV20-1 to TRBJ1-2, with a possible D match to TRBD1 (6 bases). This CDR3 contains 14 residues. Deletions cut 4 bases from V and 2 bases from J, with 14 bases between. Germline CDR1 is DFQATT and CDR2 is SNEGSKA (reference sequence). The CDR3 loop reads CSATPGEINYGYTF. The CDR3 bases are TGCAGTGCTACGCCAGGGGAAATAAACTATGGCTACACCTTC.

This rearrangement joins TRBV4-1 to TRBJ2-7, with 9 bases identical to TRBD2. Per germline, CDR1 MGHRA and CDR2 YSYEKL. This CDR3 contains 15 residues. The junction had 9 bases not matched to a gene; V was cut back by 3 bases and J by 6 bases. This chain's CDR3 is CASSHRVSGSVEQYF. The CDR3 coding sequence is TGCGCCAGCAGCCACAGGGTTAGCGGGAGCGTCGAGCAGTACTTC.

V and J are TRBV3-1 and TRBJ2-7; D possibly corresponds to TRBD1 (6 bases). The CDR3 length is 13 residues. V was trimmed by 8 bases and J by 2 bases, leaving 13 bases between them. CDR1 is LGHDT, CDR2 YNNKEL, per germline (reference sequence). CDR3: CASARGQTYEQYF. The CDR3 bases are TGTGCCAGCGCCCGAGGACAGACCTACGAGCAGTACTTC.

In DNA, the CDR3 is TGTGCCAGCAGCTTATTAAGCGGTTGGACAGATACGCAGTATTTT. The encoded protein is CASSLLSGWTDTQYF. The V gene is TRBV7-9, the J gene TRBJ2-3, with a tentative D call TRBD2 (5 bases). The germline V gene has CDR1 SEHNR and CDR2 FQNEAQ (reference sequence). The ends were cut back, 2 bases at V and 3 bases at J, with 12 bases in the middle. This CDR3 region has 15 residues.

V usage is TRBV12-3 or TRBV12-4 and J usage is TRBJ2-7; tentative D call: TRBD1 (6 bases). Trimming pared 6 bases from V and 5 bases from J, leaving 17 bases between. There are 14 residues in the CDR3. The CDR3 loop reads CASRPRTGTDEQYF. DNA of the CDR3: TGTGCCAGCAGGCCCAGAACAGGGACCGACGAGCAGTACTTC.

J is TRBJ2-5 and V is TRBV2, with no clear D. CDR3 length: 15 residues. V gave up 0 bases and J gave up 3 bases, with 11 bases separating them. Per the germline V gene, CDR1 is SNHLY and CDR2 is FYNNEI. For the CDR3, the DNA is TGTGCCAGCAGTGAAGCGCTTAGGGTAAAAGAGACCCAGTACTTC. Encoded protein: CASSEALRVKETQYF.

The rearrangement links TRBV9 to TRBJ2-3, with 8 bases lining up with TRBD2. The CDR3 covers 16 residues. Germline CDR1 and CDR2: SGDLS and YYNGEE. The V segment lost 0 bases and the J segment 4 bases; nucleotides outside the gene matches: 7. The CDR3 is CASSVASGRGADTQYF. CDR3 in DNA: TGTGCCAGCAGCGTAGCTTCGGGGCGGGGGGCAGATACGCAGTATTTT.

About this clonotype: This may be a read error: a much more frequent sequence differs by one nucleotide. V and J are TRBV6-1 and TRBJ2-1, with 14 bases aligning to TRBD2. Losses at the gene ends were 6 bases for V and 6 bases for J; bases not matched to a gene: 4. Germline V gives CDR1 MNHNS, CDR2 SASEGT. The CDR3 has 15 residues. CDR3 residues: CASSHGTSGSNEQFF. In DNA, the CDR3 is TGTGCCAGCAGCCACGGGACTAGCGGGAGCAATGAGCAGTTCTTC.

The CDR3 coding sequence is TGTGCCAGCAGTCCTAACTTGGGGGGGCTGATACATTACGAGCAGTACTTC. Its protein product is CASSPNLGGLIHYEQYF. V is TRBV12-3 or TRBV12-4 and J is TRBJ2-7; possible D gene TRBD2, 7 bases. The V and J ends lost 5 bases and 4 bases respectively, with 24 bases between them. The CDR3 is 17 residues long.

This clonotype was counted only a few times. The J gene is TRBJ2-5, the V gene TRBV29-1; the match to TRBD2 covers 10 bases. This CDR3 spans 17 amino acids. CDR1 and CDR2 from the germline V gene are SQVTM and ANQGSEA. Unmatched junction bases numbered 14, after V lost 5 bases and J lost 2 bases. The CDR3 DNA is TGCAGCGTTCCCCACCGGGATAGCGGGAGGACACAAGAGACCCAGTACTTC. Translating gives CSVPHRDSGRTQETQYF.

J is TRBJ2-7 and V is TRBV20-1; D is ambiguous. Per the germline V gene, CDR1 is DFQATT and CDR2 is SNEGSKA (reference sequence). Between the trimmed V and J ends, which lost 3 bases and 0 bases, there was a span of 12 bases. CDR3 size: 14 residues. This CDR3 reads CSASWQASSYEQYF. CDR3 nucleotides: TGCAGTGCTAGCTGGCAGGCGAGCTCCTACGAGCAGTACTTC.

V and J are TRBV9 and TRBJ2-1, with 8 bases fitting TRBD2. With 1 base clipped from V and 8 bases from J, the junction kept 8 bases outside the gene matches. Germline V lookup: CDR1 SGDLS, CDR2 YYNGEE. This CDR3 is built from 15 residues. CDR3 bases: TGTGCCAGCAGCGTATCGACGGGGGGGCTCGATGAGCAGTTCTTC. Residues: CASSVSTGGLDEQFF.

The J gene is TRBJ1-1, the V gene TRBV5-1, with no clear D. This CDR3 comprises 13 residues. V dropped 1 base and J dropped 4 bases, with 8 bases sitting between them. Per the germline V gene, CDR1 is SGHRS and CDR2 is YFSETQ. The CDR3 region has the DNA TGCGCCAGCAGCTTGCCTACCCCCACTGAAGCTTTCTTT. Its protein is CASSLPTPTEAFF.

The chain has TRBV7-3 and TRBJ1-1; D call uncertain. With 1 base removed from V and 11 bases from J, the gap between germline ends came to 5 bases. CDR1 and CDR2 from the germline V gene are SGHTA and FQGTGA. This CDR3 comprises 10 residues. The chain's CDR3 is CASSLRGAFF. In DNA form, the CDR3 reads TGTGCCAGCAGCTTAAGAGGGGCTTTCTTT.

This clonotype was picked up a small number of times. The genes are TRBV20-1 and TRBJ1-1; a weak D match, TRBD1 (5 bases). Per the germline V gene, CDR1 is DFQATT and CDR2 is SNEGSKA (reference sequence). The CDR3 runs to 15 residues. The V end was cut by 6 bases, the J end by 0 bases, with 17 bases between. In nucleotides, the CDR3 is TGCAGTGCCCGATCGGGGGGAACCATGAACACTGAAGCTTTCTTT. Residues: CSARSGGTMNTEAFF.

The rearrangement links TRBV19 to TRBJ1-1; D is possibly TRBD1 (5 bases). The CDR3 sequence is 14 residues long. Germline-derived CDR1 and CDR2 are LNHDA and SQIVND (reference sequence). The V end was cut by 1 base, the J end by 3 bases, with 9 bases between. CDR3 region: CASSIVGDYTEAFF. CDR3 coding DNA: TGTGCCAGTAGTATAGTAGGGGATTACACTGAAGCTTTCTTT.